The entry below gives a single T cell receptor (beta chain) sequence along with its context. This sample stems from a study of shared clonotypes between healthy human individuals. Libraries were prepared by immunoSEQ multiplex PCR; TCRdb keeps only in-frame clonotypes and omits some of them. The sample contains millions of clones, approximately 93% of which appear only once. Specimen: naive CD4+ T cells from PBMCs. Subset defined: CD45RA+ positively selected. This TCR was recovered from a young man in good health. Some clones in this sample may be carry-over from other donors' samples.

The CDR3 DNA reads TGTGCCAGCAGTTTACAGGGGGACTCTCCATGGGAGGCCCAGTACTTC. Its protein product is CASSLQGDSPWEAQYF. The rearrangement uses TRBV27 and TRBJ2-5; TRBD1 might be the D (7 bases). CDR3 length: 16 amino acids. V lost 2 bases and J 9 bases, leaving 22 bases between the germline ends. In germline, CDR1 is MNHEY, CDR2 SMNVEV (reference sequence).